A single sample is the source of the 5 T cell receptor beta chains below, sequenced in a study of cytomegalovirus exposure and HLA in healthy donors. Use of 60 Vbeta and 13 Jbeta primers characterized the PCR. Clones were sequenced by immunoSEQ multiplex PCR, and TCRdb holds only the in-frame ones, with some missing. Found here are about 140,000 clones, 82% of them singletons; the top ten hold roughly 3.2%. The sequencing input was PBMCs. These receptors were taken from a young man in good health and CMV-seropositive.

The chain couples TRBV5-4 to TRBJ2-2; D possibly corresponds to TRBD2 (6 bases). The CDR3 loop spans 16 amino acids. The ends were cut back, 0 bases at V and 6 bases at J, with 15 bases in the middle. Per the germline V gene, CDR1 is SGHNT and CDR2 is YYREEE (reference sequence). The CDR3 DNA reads TGTGCCAGCAGCTTGGCGTCGGGAGCGGCGTCCGGGGAGCTGTTTTTT. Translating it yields CASSLASGAASGELFF.

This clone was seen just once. The CDR3 sequence: CASSEVLRGVNQPQHF. The CDR3 nucleotides read TGTGCCAGTAGTGAGGTGCTCCGAGGAGTCAATCAGCCCCAGCATTTT. This rearrangement joins TRBV19 to TRBJ1-5; no firm D call. The V gene lost 5 bases and the J gene lost 3 bases, with 17 bases spanning the gap. The CDR3 runs 16 residues. Looked up from germline, CDR1 is LNHDA and CDR2 is SQIVND (reference sequence).

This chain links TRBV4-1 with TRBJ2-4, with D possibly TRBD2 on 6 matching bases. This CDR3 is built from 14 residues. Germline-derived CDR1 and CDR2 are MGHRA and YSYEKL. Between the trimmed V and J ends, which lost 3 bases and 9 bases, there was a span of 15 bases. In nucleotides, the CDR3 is TGCGCCAGCAGCCAGGTCCATAGGGGAGGCATTCAGTACTTC. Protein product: CASSQVHRGGIQYF.

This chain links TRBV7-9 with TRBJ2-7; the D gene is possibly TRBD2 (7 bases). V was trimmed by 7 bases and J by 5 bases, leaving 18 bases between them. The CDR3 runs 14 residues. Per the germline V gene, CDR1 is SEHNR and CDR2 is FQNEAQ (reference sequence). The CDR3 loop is CASTRAGATDEQYF. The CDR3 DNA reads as TGTGCCAGCACCCGTGCGGGGGCGACGGACGAGCAGTACTTC.

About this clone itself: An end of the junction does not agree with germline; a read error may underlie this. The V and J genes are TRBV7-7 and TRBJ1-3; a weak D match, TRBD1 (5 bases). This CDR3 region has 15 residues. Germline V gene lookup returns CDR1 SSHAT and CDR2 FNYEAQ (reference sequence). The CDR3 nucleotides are TGTGCTAGCAGCCCCCTGCGGGGGGCTGGAAACACCATATATTTT. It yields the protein CASSPLRGAGNTIYF.